This is a list of T cell receptor beta chains from one sample in a study of shared clonotypes between healthy human individuals. The method was immunoSEQ multiplex PCR; TCRdb's version includes in-frame clones alone and lacks a portion of them. The table has approximately 2,000,000 clones, around 92% seen once. Source material: naive CD4+ T cells from PBMCs. All receptors derive from a man aged 18 to 29 in good health. Some clones in this sample may be carry-over from other donors' samples. CDR3s include the opening cysteine and the closing phenylalanine or tryptophan. A D gene is named only where the DNA matches it firmly. Rows may omit the clone size; those that give it use once, few, many or a size class.

d_gene | j_gene | v_gene | abundance | CDR3nt | CDR3aa
- | TRBJ2-1 | TRBV7-9 | - | TGTGCCAGCAGCCCACGGACGGGAGACAACAATGAGCAGTTCTTC | CASSPRTGDNNEQFF
- | TRBJ1-4 | TRBV7-8 | - | TGTGCCAGCAGCTTATTTGCCCGGAGGAGCGAAAAACTGTTTTTT | CASSLFARRSEKLFF
- | TRBJ1-2 | TRBV19 | - | TGTGCCAGTAGTATTGTAGACCCCCGCGATGGCTACACCTTC | CASSIVDPRDGYTF
- | TRBJ2-4 | TRBV12-5 | - | TGTGCTAGTGGTTTGGTTCGCGGATCCAAAAACATTCAGTACTTC | CASGLVRGSKNIQYF
TRBD1 | TRBJ1-2 | TRBV5-1 | - | TGCGCCAGCAGCTTTGGGACAGGGATCGACTATGGCTACACCTTC | CASSFGTGIDYGYTF
- | TRBJ1-2 | TRBV15 | - | TGTGCCACCAGCAGAGATCTCGGCAGGGACTATGGCTACACCTTC | CATSRDLGRDYGYTF
- | TRBJ1-1 | TRBV27 | - | TGTGCCAGCAGTTTGTACCCGAGGGGCACTGAAGCTTTCTTT | CASSLYPRGTEAFF
TRBD1 | TRBJ2-3 | TRBV6-1 | once | TGTGCCAGCACCCGGACAGGGGAGAATACGCAGTATTTT | CASTRTGENTQYF
- | TRBJ2-1 | TRBV27 | - | TGTGCCACCGTCCCGACAGGACCGAGCTCCTACAATGAGCAGTTCTTC | CATVPTGPSSYNEQFF
- | TRBJ2-1 | TRBV15 | - | TGTGCCACCAGCAGGGAGGGAAAGGGGTTTAACAATGAGCAGTTCTTC | CATSREGKGFNNEQFF
- | TRBJ1-3 | TRBV29-1 | - | TGCAGCGTGGAGGGACTCCGCTCTGGAAACACCATATATTTT | CSVEGLRSGNTIYF
- | TRBJ1-4 | TRBV6-5 | - | TGTGCCAGCAGTTCCCAGACAGCAACTAATGAAAAACTGTTTTTT | CASSSQTATNEKLFF
- | TRBJ2-2 | TRBV7-3 | - | TGTGCCAGCAGCTCAGGGGTAGCCGGGGAGCTGTTTTTT | CASSSGVAGELFF
- | TRBJ2-2 | TRBV4-3 | - | TGCGCCAGCAGCCAAGATCCGACGTACGGGGAGCTGTTTTTT | CASSQDPTYGELFF
- | TRBJ1-5 | TRBV28 | - | TGTGCCAGCAGTAAGGACAATCAGCCCCAGCATTTT | CASSKDNQPQHF
- | TRBJ2-3 | TRBV29-1 | - | TGCAGCGTTGTAAGGGGGAGGGACACAGATACGCAGTATTTT | CSVVRGRDTDTQYF
- | TRBJ2-5 | TRBV5-4 | - | TGTGCCAGCAGCTTGATTCGGGGGAGGCCACCCGAAAGCCAGCAAGAGACCCAGTACTTC | CASSLIRGRPPESQQETQYF
- | TRBJ2-1 | TRBV28 | - | TGTGCCAGCAGCCGGGACAAGACTTACAATGAGCAGTTCTTC | CASSRDKTYNEQFF
TRBD1 | TRBJ1-2 | TRBV28 | - | TGTGCCAGCAGTACGGGGACAGGGGTAGGCTACACCTTC | CASSTGTGVGYTF
- | TRBJ2-2 | TRBV2 | - | TGTGCCGGAGCAAAGGAGAGGGGCGGGGAGCTGTTTTTT | CAGAKERGGELFF
TRBD2 | TRBJ2-1 | TRBV2 | - | TGTGCCAGCACCAAGGGACTAGCGGAGATTGCCTACAATGAGCAGTTCTTC | CASTKGLAEIAYNEQFF
TRBD2 | TRBJ2-7 | TRBV10-1 | - | TGCGCCAGCAGTGAAGGAGCGGGAGCGGCCTACGAGCAGTACTTC | CASSEGAGAAYEQYF